This T cell receptor beta chain appears in the sequencing data of a study of cytomegalovirus exposure and HLA in healthy donors. Study results and caveats: Later on, a genetic analysis was performed. It linked a missense variant in DCLRE1C with V- and J-gene trimming of TCR beta. Accurate prediction of most subjects' HLA-A and HLA-B alleles from TCR beta sequences was reported.

The study ran its PCR with 60 Vbeta and 13 Jbeta primers. Some clones are missing from TCRdb's copy, which holds only in-frame ones; the method was immunoSEQ multiplex PCR. The sample shows around 300,000 clones, more than 55% of them seen only once. Germline values: CDR1 SGHDN, CDR2 FVKESK. With 0 bases removed from V and 2 bases from J, the gap between germline ends came to 22 bases. The CDR3 covers 19 residues. Concerning this clone itself: Antigen: not known.

Unrecorded immune exposure was likely among donors, who were nominally healthy when sampled. The rearrangement links TRBV14 to TRBJ1-1; D might be TRBD1 (5 bases). This clonotype originated in a female donor in good health and CMV-seronegative. The sample taken for sequencing was PBMCs. The CDR3 coding sequence is TGTGCCAGCAGCCAAGAAGTCTATGGGACTGGTTACGATAACACTGAAGCTTTCTTT. Translating it yields CASSQEVYGTGYDNTEAFF.